This TCR beta chain was recorded in a study of Tregs in tolerant kidney transplant recipients. In the case of this clone: What it binds is unknown.

Study-wide findings and caveats: Activated donor B cell expansion appeared to reveal the most relevant donor-specific TCRbeta repertoire.

CDR1 and CDR2 from the germline V gene are SGHKS and YYEKEE (reference sequence). With 4 bases clipped from V and 5 bases from J, the junction kept 15 bases outside the gene matches. The CDR3 consists of 16 residues. Profiled with immunoSEQ multiplex PCR; TCRdb holds only in-frame clones, not every one. The sample lists nearly 95,000 clones, 80% to 95% occurring once. The chain couples TRBV5-5 to TRBJ2-7, with TRBD2 matching 7 bases. The receptor was derived from a human donor who received a combined kidney and bone marrow transplant. Material: CD4+ T cells from blood, obtained before the transplant. CDR3 protein: CASSLGLVSNFDEQYF. CDR3 coding DNA: TGTGCCAGCAGCCTAGGACTAGTCTCCAATTTCGACGAGCAGTACTTC.